The clone carrying this T cell receptor beta chain was detected many times. These data belong to a study of CD8 T cells in ankylosing spondylitis. Each CDR3 protein gets one entry after TCRdb re-called the 5' RACE reads with MiXCR. The sample includes tens of thousands of distinct CDR3 sequences, approximately 10% seen only once; the top ten take over 1.1%. Trimming pared 3 bases from V and 0 bases from J, leaving 14 bases between. There are 16 residues in the CDR3. The source of this sequence is a male donor with ankylosing spondylitis or in good health (not recorded which). V gene TRBV12-3 or TRBV12-4 combines with J gene TRBJ1-1; D is ambiguous. The sequenced material came from blood, either unsorted or a sorted T cell fraction (not recorded which). The CDR3 sequence is CASSLSARPMNTEAFF. CDR3 DNA sequence: TGTGCCAGCAGTTTGAGTGCGCGTCCCATGAACACTGAAGCTTTCTTT.